Listed here is a single T cell receptor beta chain. Template material for amplifying TCR beta CDR3 regions consisted of RNA transcripts. First-round RT-PCR of the TCR CDR3 relied on the HTBI primer set. MiXCR was run by TCRdb on the multiplex PCR reads, yielding one entry per CDR3 protein. Among approximately 600,000 distinct CDR3 sequences listed, roughly 20% were seen once. This record comes from a study of T cells in Graves' hyperthyroidism and ophthalmopathy. Background on the study: The authors collected peripheral blood at initial diagnosis, before any treatment.

From germline, CDR1 is KGHDR and CDR2 SFDVKD. V was trimmed by 3 bases and J by 4 bases, leaving 9 bases between them. This CDR3 is 14 amino acids long. The study included ophthalmopathy patients with Clinical Activity Score at least 3, NOSPECS grade at least 4 and duration under 3 months. PBMCs were obtained from about 9 ml fresh peripheral blood. The sequencing sample was made of blood. V usage is TRBV24-1 and J usage is TRBJ1-5; the D is unclear. The clonotype originates from a man aged 25 to 40 with Graves' ophthalmopathy. The CDR3, as DNA: TGTGCCACCAGTGATCCGTTTACAAATCAGCCCCAGCATTTT. It translates to CATSDPFTNQPQHF.